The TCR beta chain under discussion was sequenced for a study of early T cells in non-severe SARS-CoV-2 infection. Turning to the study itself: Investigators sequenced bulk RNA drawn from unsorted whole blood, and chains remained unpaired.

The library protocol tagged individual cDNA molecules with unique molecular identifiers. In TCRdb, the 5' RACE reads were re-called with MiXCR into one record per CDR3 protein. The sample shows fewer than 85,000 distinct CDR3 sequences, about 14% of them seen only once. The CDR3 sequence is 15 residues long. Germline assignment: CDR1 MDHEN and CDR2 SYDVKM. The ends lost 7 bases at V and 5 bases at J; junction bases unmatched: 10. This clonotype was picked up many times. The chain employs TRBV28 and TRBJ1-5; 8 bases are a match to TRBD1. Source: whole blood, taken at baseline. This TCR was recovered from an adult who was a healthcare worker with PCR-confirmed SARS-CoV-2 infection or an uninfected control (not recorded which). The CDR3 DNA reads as TGTGCCAGCACTGGGCGGGCAGGGGGCTATCAGCCCCAGCATTTT. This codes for CASTGRAGGYQPQHF.